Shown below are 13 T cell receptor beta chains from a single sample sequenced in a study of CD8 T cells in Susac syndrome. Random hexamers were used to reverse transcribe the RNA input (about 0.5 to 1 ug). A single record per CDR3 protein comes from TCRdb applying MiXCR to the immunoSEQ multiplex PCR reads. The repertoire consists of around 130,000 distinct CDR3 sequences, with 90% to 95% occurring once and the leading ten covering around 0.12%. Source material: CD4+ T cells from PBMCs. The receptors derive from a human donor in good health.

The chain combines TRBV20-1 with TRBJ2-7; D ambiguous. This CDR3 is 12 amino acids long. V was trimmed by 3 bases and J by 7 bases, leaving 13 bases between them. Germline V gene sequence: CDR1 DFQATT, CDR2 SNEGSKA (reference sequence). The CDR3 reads CSASTPPSEQYF. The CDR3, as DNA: TGCAGTGCTAGTACCCCCCCCTCAGAGCAGTACTTC.

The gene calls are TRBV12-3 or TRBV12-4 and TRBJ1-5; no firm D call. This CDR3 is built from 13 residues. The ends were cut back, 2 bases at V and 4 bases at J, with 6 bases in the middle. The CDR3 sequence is CASSLRGNQPQHF. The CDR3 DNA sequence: TGTGCCAGCAGTTTAAGAGGGAATCAGCCCCAGCATTTT.

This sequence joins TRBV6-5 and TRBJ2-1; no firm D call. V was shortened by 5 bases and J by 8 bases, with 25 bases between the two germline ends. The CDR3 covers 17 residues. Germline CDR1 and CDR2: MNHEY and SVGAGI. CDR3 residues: CASSNQPRSGKVYEQFF. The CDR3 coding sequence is TGTGCCAGCAGTAACCAGCCCAGGAGTGGGAAGGTATATGAGCAGTTCTTC.

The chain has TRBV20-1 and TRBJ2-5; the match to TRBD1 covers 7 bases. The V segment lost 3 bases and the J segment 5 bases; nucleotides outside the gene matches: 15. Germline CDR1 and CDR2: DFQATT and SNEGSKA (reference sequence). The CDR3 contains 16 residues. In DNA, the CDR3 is TGCAGTGCTAGGACAGGGAACCCCCCACCCAGGGAGACCCAGTACTTC. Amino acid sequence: CSARTGNPPPRETQYF.

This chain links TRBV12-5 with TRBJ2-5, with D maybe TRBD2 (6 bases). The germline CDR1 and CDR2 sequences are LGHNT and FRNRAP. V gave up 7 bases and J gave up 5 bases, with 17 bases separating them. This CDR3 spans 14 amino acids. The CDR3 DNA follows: TGTGCTAGTGCCCGCGGGGATGTTAGGGAGACCCAGTACTTC. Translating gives CASARGDVRETQYF.

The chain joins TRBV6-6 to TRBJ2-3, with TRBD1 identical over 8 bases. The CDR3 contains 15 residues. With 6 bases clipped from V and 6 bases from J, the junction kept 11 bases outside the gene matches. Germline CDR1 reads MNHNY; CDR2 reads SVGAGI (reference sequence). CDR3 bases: TGTGCCAGCAGAACGGCACAGGGGGGCTCGGATACGCAGTATTTT. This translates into CASRTAQGGSDTQYF.

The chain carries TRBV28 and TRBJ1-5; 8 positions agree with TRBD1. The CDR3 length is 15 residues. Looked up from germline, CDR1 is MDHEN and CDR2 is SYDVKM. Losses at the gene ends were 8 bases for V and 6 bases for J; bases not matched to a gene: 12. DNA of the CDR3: TGTGCCAGCTACCCCGGACAGGGAGGAGGTCAGCCCCAGCATTTT. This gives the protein CASYPGQGGGQPQHF.

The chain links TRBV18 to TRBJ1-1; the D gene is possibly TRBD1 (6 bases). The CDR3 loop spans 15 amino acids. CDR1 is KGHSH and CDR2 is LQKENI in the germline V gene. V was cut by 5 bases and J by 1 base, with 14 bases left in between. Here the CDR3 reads CASSTARGANTEAFF. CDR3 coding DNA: TGTGCCAGCTCAACAGCCAGGGGCGCGAACACTGAAGCTTTCTTT.

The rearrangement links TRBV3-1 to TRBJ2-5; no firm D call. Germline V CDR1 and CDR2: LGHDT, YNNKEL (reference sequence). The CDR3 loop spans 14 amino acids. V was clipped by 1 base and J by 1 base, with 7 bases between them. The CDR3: CASSQGIFQETQYF. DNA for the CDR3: TGTGCCAGCAGCCAAGGGATCTTCCAAGAGACCCAGTACTTC.

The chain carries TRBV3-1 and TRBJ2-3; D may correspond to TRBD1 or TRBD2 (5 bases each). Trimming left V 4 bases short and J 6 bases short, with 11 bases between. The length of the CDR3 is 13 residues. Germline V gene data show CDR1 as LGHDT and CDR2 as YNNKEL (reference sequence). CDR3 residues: CASSPWDGDTQYF. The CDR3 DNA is TGTGCCAGCAGCCCGTGGGACGGGGATACGCAGTATTTT.

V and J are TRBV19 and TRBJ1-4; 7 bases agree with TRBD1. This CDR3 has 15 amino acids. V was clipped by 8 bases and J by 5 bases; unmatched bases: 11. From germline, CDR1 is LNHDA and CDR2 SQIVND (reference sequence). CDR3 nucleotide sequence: TGTGCCAGTGGGACAGCGTGGAGCGGGAATGAAAAACTGTTTTTT. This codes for CASGTAWSGNEKLFF.

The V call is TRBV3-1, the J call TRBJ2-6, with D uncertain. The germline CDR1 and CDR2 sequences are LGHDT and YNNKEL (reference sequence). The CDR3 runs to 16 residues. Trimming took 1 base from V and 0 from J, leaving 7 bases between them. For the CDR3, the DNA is TGTGCCAGCAGCCAAGTCGGGTTCTCTGGGGCCAACGTCCTGACTTTC. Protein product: CASSQVGFSGANVLTF.

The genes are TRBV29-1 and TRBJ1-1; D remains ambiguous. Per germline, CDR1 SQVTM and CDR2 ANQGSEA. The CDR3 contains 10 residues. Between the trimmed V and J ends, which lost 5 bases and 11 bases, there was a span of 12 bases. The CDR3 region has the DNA TGCAGCGTTTGGACCGTGGCGGCTTTCTTT. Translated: CSVWTVAAFF.